These T cell receptor beta chains were read from a single sample in a study of blood T cell repertoires in COVID-19. Produced via immunoSEQ multiplex PCR; TCRdb's table is partial and in-frame only. Of 300,000 to 350,000 clones listed, nearly 90% are singletons. Sequenced: PBMCs or T cells enriched from blood (not recorded which). The receptors shown here come from a woman younger than 35 with acute COVID-19. CDR3s include the opening cysteine and the closing phenylalanine or tryptophan. Each record gives: V gene, CDR3 length, J gene, D gene, CDR3 protein, CDR3 DNA. D genes are given only for firm matches.

TRBV2	14	TRBJ1-1	NA	CASSEYNRNTEAFF	TGTGCCAGCAGTGAATATAACAGAAACACTGAAGCTTTCTTT
TRBV18	15	TRBJ1-3	NA	CASSPRQPSGNTIYF	TGTGCCAGCTCACCGAGGCAGCCGTCTGGAAACACCATATATTTT
TRBV9	15	TRBJ2-2	NA	CASSPRTDGGGELFF	TGTGCCAGCAGCCCGCGGACAGACGGCGGCGGGGAGCTGTTTTTT
TRBV5-1	15	TRBJ2-1	TRBD1	CASSSGQGSANEQFF	TGCGCCAGTTCCTCGGGACAGGGTTCGGCAAATGAGCAGTTCTTC
TRBV11-3	13	TRBJ1-1	NA	CASRRTGNTEAFF	TGTGCCAGCAGACGGACGGGAAACACTGAAGCTTTCTTT
TRBV9	15	TRBJ2-7	TRBD2	CASSVTGTSSYEQYF	TGTGCCAGCAGCGTCACCGGGACTAGCTCCTACGAGCAGTACTTC
TRBV13	15	TRBJ2-7	TRBD2	CASSLGLAASYEQYF	TGTGCCAGCAGCTTAGGACTAGCGGCCTCCTACGAGCAGTACTTC
TRBV5-1	14	TRBJ2-4	TRBD2	CASSPPGGGDIQYF	TGCGCCAGCAGCCCTCCGGGGGGAGGGGACATTCAGTACTTC
TRBV27	15	TRBJ2-7	NA	CASSLSPGAGNEQYF	TGTGCCAGCAGTTTATCGCCCGGCGCAGGGAACGAGCAGTACTTC
TRBV28	14	TRBJ1-1	TRBD1	CASSSGQGRTEAFF	TGTGCCAGCAGCTCCGGACAGGGACGCACTGAAGCTTTCTTT